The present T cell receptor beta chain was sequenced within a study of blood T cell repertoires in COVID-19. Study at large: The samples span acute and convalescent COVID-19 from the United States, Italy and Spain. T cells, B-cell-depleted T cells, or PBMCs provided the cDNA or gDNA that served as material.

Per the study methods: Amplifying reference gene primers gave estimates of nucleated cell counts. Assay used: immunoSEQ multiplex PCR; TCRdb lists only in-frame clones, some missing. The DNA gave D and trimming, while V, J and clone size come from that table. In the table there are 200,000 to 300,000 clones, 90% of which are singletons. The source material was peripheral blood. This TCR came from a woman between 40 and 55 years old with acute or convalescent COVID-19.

CDR3 DNA: TGTGCCAGCTCACCATATCAGGGGAGCACAGATACGCAGTATTTT. As protein: CASSPYQGSTDTQYF. The gene calls are TRBV18 and TRBJ2-3; maybe TRBD1 (6 bases). V gave up 2 bases and J gave up 0 bases, with 9 bases separating them. This CDR3 is 15 amino acids long. Germline-derived CDR1 and CDR2 are KGHSH and LQKENI.